This section outlines one T cell receptor (beta chain) sequence together with its context. The data were taken from a study of blood T cell repertoires in COVID-19. Study at large: Specimens from acute and convalescent COVID-19 originated in the United States, Italy and Spain.

Clones were read by immunoSEQ multiplex PCR, and TCRdb kept only the in-frame ones, dropping some. The repertoire holds fewer than 400,000 clones, approximately 81% seen once, with 3.5% to 4% in the top ten. The specimen sequenced was peripheral blood. This TCR was sampled from a young woman with acute or convalescent COVID-19.

The CDR3 loop reads CSVLLLGGQGEQYF. The CDR3 DNA sequence: TGCAGCGTTCTACTCTTGGGGGGGCAGGGTGAGCAGTACTTC. This chain joins TRBV29-1 and TRBJ2-7; a possible D gene is TRBD2 (7 bases). V lost 5 bases to trimming and J lost 7 bases, with 21 bases between them. Germline V gives CDR1 SQVTM, CDR2 ANQGSEA. CDR3 length: 14 amino acids.